The TCR beta chain under discussion was sequenced for a study of blood T cells in healthy people across ages. In the study overall: Capture via template switching afforded approximately one barcoded beta molecule per two T cells.

Study-wide results and limits: The long-lived group displayed more naive CD4+ cells, plus higher diversity, than the aged donors did. Age brought a roughly linear fall in TCR beta diversity measured per million T cells.

A second about 6 to 11 cycle PCR used barcoded and J-beta primers. All cDNA molecules were each tagged by a template-switch adaptor with 12 random nucleotides. A single record per CDR3 protein comes from TCRdb applying MiXCR to the 5' RACE reads. The sample holds about 720,000 distinct CDR3 sequences, 22% seen once. Trimming stripped 5 bases from V and 5 bases from J, with 9 bases between. Germline CDR1 is MNHNS and CDR2 is SASEGT. The CDR3 is 12 amino acids. A remark on this clonotype: Its antigen is not identified.

The sequence was collected from a man aged 65 to 79 in good health. This rearrangement joins TRBV6-1 to TRBJ1-1, with D possibly being TRBD1 (6 bases). The sample was blood. The CDR3 reads CASSFGQTEAFF. As DNA, the CDR3 is TGTGCCAGCAGTTTCGGACAGACTGAAGCTTTCTTT.